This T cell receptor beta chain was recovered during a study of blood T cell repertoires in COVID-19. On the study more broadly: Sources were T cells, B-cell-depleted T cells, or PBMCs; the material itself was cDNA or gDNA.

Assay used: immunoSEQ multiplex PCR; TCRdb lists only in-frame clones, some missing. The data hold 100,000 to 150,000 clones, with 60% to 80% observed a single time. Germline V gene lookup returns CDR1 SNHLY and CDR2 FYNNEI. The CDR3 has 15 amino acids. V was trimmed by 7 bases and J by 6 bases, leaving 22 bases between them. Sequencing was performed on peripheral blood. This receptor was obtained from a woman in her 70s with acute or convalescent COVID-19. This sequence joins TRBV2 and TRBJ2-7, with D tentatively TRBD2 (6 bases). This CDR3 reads CASNQNGGELSEQYF. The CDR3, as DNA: TGTGCCAGCAACCAGAATGGAGGGGAACTCTCCGAGCAGTACTTC. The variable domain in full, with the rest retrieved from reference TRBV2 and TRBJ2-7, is EPEVTQTPSHQVTQMGQEVILRCVPISNHLYFYWYRQILGQKVEFLVSFYNNEISEKSEIFDDQFSVERPDGSNFTLKIRSTKLEDSAMYFCASNQNGGELSEQYFGPGTRLTVT.